This T cell receptor (beta chain) was identified during a study of T cell clonotyping in hematopoietic cell transplantation. On this clone itself: The antigen remains unidentified.

Study results and caveats: Higher Inverse Simpson Index values in graft donor and pretransplant recipient predicted broader posttransplant TCR diversity. Few recipient clonotypes overlapped donors; over 97% were de novo at given depth.

Germline-derived CDR1 and CDR2 are MNHEY and SVGAGI. The V end lost 0 bases, the J end lost 4 bases, and 10 bases lay between the germline ends. CDR3 size: 16 residues. TCRdb keeps only in-frame clones here, not all; method: immunoSEQ multiplex PCR. The sample has about 15,000 clones, 62% seen once. The chain has TRBV6-5 and TRBJ2-6; perhaps D is TRBD1 or TRBD2 (5 bases each). The material sequenced was PBMCs. The origin of this receptor is a human donor who either received an allogeneic hematopoietic cell transplant for a myeloid malignancy or was a related donor (not recorded which). Some clones in this sample may be carry-over from other donors' samples. DNA of the CDR3: TGTGCCAGCAGTTACTCGTGGGGGAGCGGGGCCAACGTCCTGACTTTC. Its protein is CASSYSWGSGANVLTF.